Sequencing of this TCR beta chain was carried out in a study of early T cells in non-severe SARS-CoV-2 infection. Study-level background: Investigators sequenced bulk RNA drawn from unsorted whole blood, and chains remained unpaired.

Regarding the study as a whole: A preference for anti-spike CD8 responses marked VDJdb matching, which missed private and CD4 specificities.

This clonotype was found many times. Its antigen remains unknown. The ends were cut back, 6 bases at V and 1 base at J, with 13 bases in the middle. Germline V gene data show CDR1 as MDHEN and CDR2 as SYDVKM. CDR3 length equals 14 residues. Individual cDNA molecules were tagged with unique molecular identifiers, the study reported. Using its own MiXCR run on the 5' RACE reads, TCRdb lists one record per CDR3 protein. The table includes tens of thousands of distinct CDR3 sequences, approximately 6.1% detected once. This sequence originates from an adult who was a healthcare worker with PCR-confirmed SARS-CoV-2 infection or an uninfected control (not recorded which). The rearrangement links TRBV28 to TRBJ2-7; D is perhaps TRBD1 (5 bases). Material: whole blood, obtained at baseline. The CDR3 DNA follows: TGTGCCAGCAGAGGGGCCCCCGGGTCCTACGAGCAGTACTTC. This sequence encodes CASRGAPGSYEQYF.